Listed here are 20 T cell receptor beta chains from one sample, sequenced in a study of blood T cells in healthy people across ages. Primers used in a second PCR of about 7 to 12 cycles were a sample-barcoded 5' primer and a J-beta primer mix. TCRdb reanalysed the 5' RACE reads using MiXCR and keeps one entry per CDR3 protein. The sample lists about 1.6 million distinct CDR3 sequences, roughly 30% occurring once. The specimen was blood. These TCRs come from a woman aged 25 to 39 in good health.

This clonotype was detected once. V and J are TRBV6-1 and TRBJ1-1; D gene uncertain. V dropped 6 bases and J dropped 6 bases, with 14 bases sitting between them. The germline V gene encodes CDR1 MNHNS and CDR2 SASEGT. The CDR3 length is 13 residues. CDR3: CASSDRHDPEAFF. CDR3 DNA sequence: TGTGCCAGCAGCGATAGACATGATCCTGAAGCTTTCTTT.

This clonotype was counted between two and nine times. This chain links TRBV20-1 with TRBJ2-4; D tentatively reads TRBD1 or TRBD2 (7 bases each). Deletions cut 3 bases from V and 2 bases from J, with 17 bases between. Germline loops: CDR1 DFQATT, CDR2 SNEGSKA (reference sequence). The CDR3 loop spans 16 amino acids. The CDR3 loop reads CSASQGGAPPKNIQYF. Written as DNA, the CDR3 is TGCAGTGCTAGCCAGGGGGGGGCGCCCCCCAAAAACATTCAGTACTTC.

CDR3 sequence: CASSSVGGGSYNEQFF. In DNA form, the CDR3 reads TGTGCCAGCAGCTCCGTCGGCGGGGGGTCCTACAATGAGCAGTTCTTC. The chain is built from TRBV7-9 and TRBJ2-1, with 8 bases identical to TRBD2. This CDR3 has 16 residues. The V gene's germline CDR1 is SEHNR and CDR2 FQNEAQ (reference sequence). The V segment lost 4 bases and the J segment 1 base; nucleotides outside the gene matches: 6. Full variable domain (rest looked up from reference TRBV7-9 and TRBJ2-1): DTGVSQNPRHKITKRGQNVTFRCDPISEHNRLYWYRQTLGQGPEFLTYFQNEAQLEKSRLLSDRFSAERPKGSFSTLEIQRTEQGDSAMYLCASSSVGGGSYNEQFFGPGTRLTVL.

V and J are TRBV15 and TRBJ2-2; 8 bases agree with TRBD1. From germline, CDR1 is LNHNV and CDR2 YYDKDF (reference sequence). Trimming at V came to 1 base and at J to 4 bases, leaving 5 bases not matched to a gene. This CDR3 comprises 16 residues. The chain's CDR3 is CATSRAQGAGTGELFF. The CDR3, as DNA: TGTGCCACCAGCAGAGCTCAGGGGGCTGGCACCGGGGAGCTGTTTTTT.

This clonotype occurred many times. V usage is TRBV27 and J usage is TRBJ2-5; D remains unclear. This CDR3 is built from 13 residues. The V gene's germline CDR1 is MNHEY and CDR2 SMNVEV (reference sequence). V was pared by 6 bases and J by 5 bases, with 13 bases between. CDR3 sequence reads: CASSLRGRETQYF. CDR3 DNA: TGTGCCAGCAGCTTACGCGGCCGGGAGACCCAGTACTTC.

This clonotype was counted a few times. The chain combines TRBV6-1 with TRBJ2-2; either TRBD1 or TRBD2 may fit D (6 bases each). The ends were cut back, 2 bases at V and 5 bases at J, with 12 bases in the middle. The germline V gene encodes CDR1 MNHNS and CDR2 SASEGT. The CDR3 extends over 15 amino acids. The CDR3 DNA reads as TGTGCCAGCAGTGAATCGGGGGCACGGACCGGGGAGCTGTTTTTT. Translated, it gives CASSESGARTGELFF.

The chain is built from TRBV10-3 and TRBJ2-7, with D possibly being TRBD1 (5 bases). The germline CDR1 and CDR2 sequences are ENHRY and SYGVKD. V shed 10 bases and J shed 5 bases, with 12 bases lying between them. The CDR3 extends over 11 amino acids. CDR3 protein: CATSGFDEQYF. DNA for the CDR3: TGTGCCACCTCAGGGTTTGACGAGCAGTACTTC.

This clonotype appeared a few times. This chain uses TRBV29-1 with TRBJ1-1; D not certain. Trimming cost V 4 bases and J 5 bases, with 8 bases left between them. Germline CDR1 reads SQVTM; CDR2 reads ANQGSEA. This CDR3 is 11 amino acids long. The CDR3 here is CSVGQKTEAFF. Written as DNA, the CDR3 is TGCAGCGTTGGTCAGAAAACTGAAGCTTTCTTT.

The J gene is TRBJ1-2, the V gene TRBV19; no definite D call. This CDR3 has 12 residues. The ends were cut back, 1 base at V and 7 bases at J, with 7 bases in the middle. The germline CDR1 and CDR2 sequences are LNHDA and SQIVND (reference sequence). In nucleotides, the CDR3 is TGTGCCAGTAGTATAGCAGCCTCTGGCTACACCTTC. This sequence encodes CASSIAASGYTF.

The chain joins TRBV6-5 to TRBJ2-5, with 8 bases that match TRBD2. The CDR3 is 15 amino acids. V lost 5 bases to trimming and J lost 4 bases; unmatched junction nucleotides: 9. Germline CDR1 and CDR2: MNHEY and SVGAGI. This CDR3 is CASSPIAGRVETQYF. CDR3 bases: TGTGCCAGCAGTCCCATAGCGGGGCGGGTAGAGACCCAGTACTTC.

A word on this clonotype: A much more abundant neighbour one base away suggests this may be a read error. Written as DNA, the CDR3 is TGCGGCGTTGAGGCAGCTCCAGATACGCAGTATTTT. As protein: CGVEAAPDTQYF. The chain couples TRBV29-1 to TRBJ2-3; the D is unclear. The CDR3 has 12 residues. The V gene's germline CDR1 is SQVTM and CDR2 ANQGSEA.

Concerning this clonotype: Relative to the germline gene, one junction end is altered; a read error may explain this. V usage is TRBV6-6 and J usage is TRBJ2-1; either TRBD1 or TRBD2 may supply D (5 bases each). The CDR3 has 14 amino acids. Germline V lookup: CDR1 MNHNY, CDR2 SVGAGI (reference sequence). The CDR3 DNA follows: TGTGCTAGCAGTTATTGGGACGGATACAATGAGCAGTTCTTC. Translating gives CASSYWDGYNEQFF.

The rearrangement joins TRBV28 to TRBJ1-1, with 7 bases fitting TRBD1. This CDR3 has 15 amino acids. V lost 3 bases to trimming and J lost 0 bases; unmatched junction nucleotides: 4. Germline V gene data show CDR1 as MDHEN and CDR2 as SYDVKM. Here the CDR3 DNA reads TGTGCCAGCAGTTTTGTCAGGGGGATGAACACTGAAGCTTTCTTT. Its translation: CASSFVRGMNTEAFF.

The table lists this clonotype with a few counts. The gene calls are TRBV7-9 and TRBJ2-5, with 8 bases matching TRBD1. V dropped 6 bases and J dropped 3; count of bases not matched to a gene: 6. Per germline, CDR1 SEHNR and CDR2 FQNEAQ (reference sequence). The CDR3 is 14 amino acids. Here the CDR3 reads CASRHRTGKETQYF. The CDR3 nucleotides are TGTGCCAGCAGGCACAGGACAGGGAAAGAGACCCAGTACTTC.

The chain carries TRBV9 and TRBJ1-6; TRBD1 agrees at 7 bases. Trimming at V came to 0 bases and at J to 4 bases, leaving 4 bases not matched to a gene. CDR1 SGDLS and CDR2 YYNGEE come from the germline V gene. CDR3 length equals 16 residues. In DNA, the CDR3 is TGTGCCAGCAGCGTAGACGGGACAGCTTATAATTCACCCCTCCACTTT. Encoded protein: CASSVDGTAYNSPLHF.

This clonotype was counted a single time. A read error is possible here, since a much larger clone lies one base away. The V call is TRBV7-2, the J call TRBJ2-1; D is unclear. Trimming shortened V by 10 bases and J by 8 bases, and 18 bases separated the two germline ends. CDR1 SGHTA and CDR2 FQGNSA come from the germline V gene. There are 13 residues in the CDR3. The CDR3 region has the DNA TGTGCCACCAACTTTATTCTCGACGATGAGCAGTTCTTC. It yields the protein CATNFILDDEQFF.

A few counts support this clonotype. V usage is TRBV7-3 and J usage is TRBJ2-5, with 7 bases fitting TRBD1. The CDR3 spans 15 residues. The V and J ends lost 2 bases and 1 base, in that order; junction bases with no gene match: 4. Germline-derived CDR1 and CDR2 are SGHTA and FQGTGA. The CDR3 bases are TGTGCCAGCAGCTTATCAGGGGGAGCCCAAGAGACCCAGTACTTC. Translated: CASSLSGGAQETQYF.

This clonotype was seen more than once but under ten times. This chain joins TRBV6-1 and TRBJ1-5; maybe TRBD1 (5 bases). The CDR3 extends over 13 amino acids. Germline CDR1 is MNHNS and CDR2 is SASEGT. Trimming removed 8 bases from V and 7 bases from J, with 15 bases in between. Here the CDR3 reads CASHHRGGQPQHF. The DNA of the CDR3 is TGTGCCAGCCACCACCGGGGGGGGCAGCCCCAGCATTTT.

V and J are TRBV25-1 and TRBJ1-2; 7 bases line up with TRBD1. The CDR3 loop spans 13 amino acids. V lost 4 bases to trimming and J lost 8 bases; unmatched junction nucleotides: 7. Germline V gives CDR1 MGHDK, CDR2 SYGVNS. The CDR3 nucleotides read TGTGCCAGCAGTGGAGGGGGCACCCTCGGCTACACCTTC. Protein: CASSGGGTLGYTF.

V is TRBV4-1 and J is TRBJ1-1; D is perhaps TRBD1 (5 bases). Trimming removed 0 bases from V and 4 bases from J, with 15 bases in between. The V gene's germline CDR1 is MGHRA and CDR2 YSYEKL. The CDR3 is made up of 16 amino acids. The CDR3 region is CASSQDRGGPGTEAFF. In DNA, the CDR3 is TGCGCCAGCAGCCAAGATCGCGGGGGACCGGGCACTGAAGCTTTCTTT.